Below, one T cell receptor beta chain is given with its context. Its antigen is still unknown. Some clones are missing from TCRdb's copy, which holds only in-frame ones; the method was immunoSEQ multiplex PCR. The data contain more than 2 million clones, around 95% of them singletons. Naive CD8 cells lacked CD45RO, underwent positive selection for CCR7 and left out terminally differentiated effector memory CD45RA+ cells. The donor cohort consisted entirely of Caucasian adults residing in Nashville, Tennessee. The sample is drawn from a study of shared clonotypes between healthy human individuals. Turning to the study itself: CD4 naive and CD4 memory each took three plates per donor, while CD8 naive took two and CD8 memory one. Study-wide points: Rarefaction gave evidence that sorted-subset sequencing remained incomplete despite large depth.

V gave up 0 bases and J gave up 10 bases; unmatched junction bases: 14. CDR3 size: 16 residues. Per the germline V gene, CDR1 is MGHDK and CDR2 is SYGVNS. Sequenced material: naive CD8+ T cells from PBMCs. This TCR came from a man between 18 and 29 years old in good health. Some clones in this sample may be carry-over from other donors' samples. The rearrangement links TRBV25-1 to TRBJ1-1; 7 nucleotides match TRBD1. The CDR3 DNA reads TGTGCCAGCAGTGAATATTCCCGATTGTCGACAGGGAGAGCTTTCTTT. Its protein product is CASSEYSRLSTGRAFF.